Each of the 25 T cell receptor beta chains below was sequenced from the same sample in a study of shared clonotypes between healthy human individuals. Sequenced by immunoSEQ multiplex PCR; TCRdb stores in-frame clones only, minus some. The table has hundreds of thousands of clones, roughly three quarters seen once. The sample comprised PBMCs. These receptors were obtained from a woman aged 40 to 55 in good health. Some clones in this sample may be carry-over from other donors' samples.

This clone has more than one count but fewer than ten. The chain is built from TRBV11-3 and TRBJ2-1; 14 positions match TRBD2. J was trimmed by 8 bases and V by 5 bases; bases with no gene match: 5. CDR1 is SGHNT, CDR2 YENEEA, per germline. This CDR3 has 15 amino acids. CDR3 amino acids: CASSPGTSGSDEQFF. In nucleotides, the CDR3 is TGTGCCAGCAGCCCGGGGACTAGCGGGAGCGATGAGCAGTTCTTC.

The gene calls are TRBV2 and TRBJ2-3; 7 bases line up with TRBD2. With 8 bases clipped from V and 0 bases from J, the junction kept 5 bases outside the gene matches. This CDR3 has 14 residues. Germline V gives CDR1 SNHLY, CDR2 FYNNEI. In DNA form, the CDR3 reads TGTGCCAGCGAGCGGGGCACCAGCACAGATACGCAGTATTTT. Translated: CASERGTSTDTQYF.

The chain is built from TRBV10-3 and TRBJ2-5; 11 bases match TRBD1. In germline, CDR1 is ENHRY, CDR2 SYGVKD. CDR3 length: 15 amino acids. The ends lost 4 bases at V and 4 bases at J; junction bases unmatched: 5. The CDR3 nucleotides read TGTGCCATCAGTGCAACCGGGACAGGGGGAGAGACCCAGTACTTC. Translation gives CAISATGTGGETQYF.

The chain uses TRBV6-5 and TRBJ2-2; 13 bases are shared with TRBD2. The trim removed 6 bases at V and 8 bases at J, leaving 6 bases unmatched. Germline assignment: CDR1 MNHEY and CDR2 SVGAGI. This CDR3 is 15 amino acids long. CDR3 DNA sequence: TGTGCCAGCAGACCGGGACTAGCGGGAATTGGGGAGCTGTTTTTT. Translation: CASRPGLAGIGELFF.

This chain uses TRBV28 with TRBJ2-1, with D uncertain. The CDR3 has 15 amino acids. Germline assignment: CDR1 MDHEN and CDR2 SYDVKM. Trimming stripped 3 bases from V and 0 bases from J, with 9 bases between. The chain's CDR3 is CASSFRKSSYNEQFF. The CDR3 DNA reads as TGTGCCAGCAGTTTCAGAAAAAGCTCCTACAATGAGCAGTTCTTC.

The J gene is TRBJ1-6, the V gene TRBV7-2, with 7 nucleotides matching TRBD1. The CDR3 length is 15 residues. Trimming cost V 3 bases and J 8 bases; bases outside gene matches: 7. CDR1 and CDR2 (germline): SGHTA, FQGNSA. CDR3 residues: CASSLQGGTDSPLHF. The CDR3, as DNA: TGTGCCAGCAGCTTGCAGGGGGGTACAGATTCACCCCTCCACTTT.

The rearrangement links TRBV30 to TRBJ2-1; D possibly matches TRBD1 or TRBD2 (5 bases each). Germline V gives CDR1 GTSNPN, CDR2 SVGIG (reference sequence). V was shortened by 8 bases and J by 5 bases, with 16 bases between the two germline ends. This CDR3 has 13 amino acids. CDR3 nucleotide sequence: TGTGCCCGATCGGGGCAGAACCACAATGAGCAGTTCTTC. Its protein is CARSGQNHNEQFF.

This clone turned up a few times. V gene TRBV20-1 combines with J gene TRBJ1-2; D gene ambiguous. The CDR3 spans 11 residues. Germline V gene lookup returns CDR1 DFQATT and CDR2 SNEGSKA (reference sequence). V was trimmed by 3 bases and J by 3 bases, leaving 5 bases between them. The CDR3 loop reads CSASTDYGYTF. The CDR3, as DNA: TGCAGTGCTAGTACAGACTATGGCTACACCTTC.

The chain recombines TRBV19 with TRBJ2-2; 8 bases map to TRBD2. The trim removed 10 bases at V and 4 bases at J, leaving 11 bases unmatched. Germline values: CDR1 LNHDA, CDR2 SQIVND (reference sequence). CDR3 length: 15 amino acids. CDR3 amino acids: CATPRAGVVTGELFF. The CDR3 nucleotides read TGTGCCACCCCGCGAGCGGGAGTGGTCACCGGGGAGCTGTTTTTT.

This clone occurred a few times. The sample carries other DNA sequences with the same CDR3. The CDR3 DNA reads as TGTGCCAGCAGCGTGACAGGGAACACTGAAGCTTTCTTT. Protein: CASSVTGNTEAFF. V and J are TRBV9 and TRBJ1-1, with a tentative D call TRBD1 (6 bases). Germline loops: CDR1 SGDLS, CDR2 YYNGEE. The CDR3 is made up of 13 amino acids. Trimming removed 2 bases at V and 1 base at J, with 6 bases between. Supplemented by reference TRBV9 and TRBJ1-1, the full variable domain reads DSGVTQTPKHLITATGQRVTLRCSPRSGDLSVYWYQQSLDQGLQFLIQYYNGEERAKGNILERFSAQQFPDLHSELNLSSLELGDSALYFCASSVTGNTEAFFGQGTRLTVV.

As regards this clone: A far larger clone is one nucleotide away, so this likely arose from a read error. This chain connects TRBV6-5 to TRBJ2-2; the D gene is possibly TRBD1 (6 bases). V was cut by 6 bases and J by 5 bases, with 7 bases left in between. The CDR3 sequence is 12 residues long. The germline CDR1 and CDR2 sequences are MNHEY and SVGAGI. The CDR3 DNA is TGTGCCAGCAGGCAGGGGACCGGGGAGCTGTTTTTT. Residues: CASRQGTGELFF.

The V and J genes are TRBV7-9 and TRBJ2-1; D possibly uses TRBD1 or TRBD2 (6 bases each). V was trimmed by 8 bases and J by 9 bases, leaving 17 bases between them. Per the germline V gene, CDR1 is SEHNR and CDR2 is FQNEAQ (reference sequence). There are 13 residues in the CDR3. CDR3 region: CASVEGGGREQFF. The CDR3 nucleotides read TGTGCCAGCGTAGAGGGTGGGGGGCGTGAGCAGTTCTTC.

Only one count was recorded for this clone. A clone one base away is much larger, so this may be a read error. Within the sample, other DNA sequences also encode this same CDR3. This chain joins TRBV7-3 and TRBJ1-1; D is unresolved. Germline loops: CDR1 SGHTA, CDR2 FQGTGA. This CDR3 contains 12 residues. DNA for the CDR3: TGTGCCAGTAGCTCCCCGAACACTGAAGCTTTCTTT. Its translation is CASSSPNTEAFF.

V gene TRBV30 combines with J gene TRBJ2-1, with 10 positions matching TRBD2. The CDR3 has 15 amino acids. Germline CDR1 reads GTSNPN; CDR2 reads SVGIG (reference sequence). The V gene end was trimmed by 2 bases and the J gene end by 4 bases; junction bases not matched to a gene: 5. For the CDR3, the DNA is TGTGCCTGGAGTCGAGCGGGAGGGCCTTACAATGAGCAGTTCTTC. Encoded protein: CAWSRAGGPYNEQFF.

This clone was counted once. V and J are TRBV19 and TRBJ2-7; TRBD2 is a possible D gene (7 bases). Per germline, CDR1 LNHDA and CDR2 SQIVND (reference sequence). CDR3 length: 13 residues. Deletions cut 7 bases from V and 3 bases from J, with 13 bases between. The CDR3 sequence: CASTPGGHYEQYF. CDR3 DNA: TGTGCCAGTACGCCGGGGGGCCACTACGAGCAGTACTTC. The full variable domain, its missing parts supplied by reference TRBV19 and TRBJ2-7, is DGGITQSPKYLFRKEGQNVTLSCEQNLNHDAMYWYRQDPGQGLRLIYYSQIVNDFQKGDIAEGYSVSREKKESFPLTVTSAQKNPTAFYLCASTPGGHYEQYFGPGTRLTVT.

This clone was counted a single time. DNA of the CDR3: TGTGCCAGTAGTATAGCTATCGGGAGCTACGAGCAGTACTTC. Protein product: CASSIAIGSYEQYF. The J gene is TRBJ2-7, the V gene TRBV19; D may be TRBD2 (6 bases). This CDR3 spans 14 amino acids. V lost 1 base to trimming and J lost 3 bases, with 10 bases between them. Germline CDR1 LNHDA, CDR2 SQIVND (reference sequence).

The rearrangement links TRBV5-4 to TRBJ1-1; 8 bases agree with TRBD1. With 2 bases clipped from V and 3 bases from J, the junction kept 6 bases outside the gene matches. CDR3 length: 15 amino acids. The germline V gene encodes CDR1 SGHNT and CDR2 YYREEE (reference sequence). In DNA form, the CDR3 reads TGTGCCAGCAGCTTACAGTCAGGGGGCGACACTGAAGCTTTCTTT. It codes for CASSLQSGGDTEAFF.

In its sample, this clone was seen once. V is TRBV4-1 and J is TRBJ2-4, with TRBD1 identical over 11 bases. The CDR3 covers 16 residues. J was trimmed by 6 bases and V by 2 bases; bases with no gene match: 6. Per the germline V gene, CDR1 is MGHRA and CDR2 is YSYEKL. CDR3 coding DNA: TGCGCCAGCAGCCAAAGGGCCGGGACAGGGGGAAACATTCAGTACTTC. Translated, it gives CASSQRAGTGGNIQYF.

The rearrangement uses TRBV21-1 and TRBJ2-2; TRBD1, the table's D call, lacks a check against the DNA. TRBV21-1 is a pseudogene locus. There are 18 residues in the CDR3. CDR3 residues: CASSPRLRTEEATGELFF. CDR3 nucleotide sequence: TGTGCCAGCAGCCCCCGTCTCAGGACAGAAGAAGCCACCGGGGAGCTGTTTTTT.

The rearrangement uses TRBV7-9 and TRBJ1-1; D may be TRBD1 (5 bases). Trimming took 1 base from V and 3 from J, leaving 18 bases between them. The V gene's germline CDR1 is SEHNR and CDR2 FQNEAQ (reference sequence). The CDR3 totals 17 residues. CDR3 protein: CASSLGDWRGTHTEAFF. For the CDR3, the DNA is TGTGCCAGCAGCTTAGGGGATTGGAGGGGAACCCACACTGAAGCTTTCTTT.

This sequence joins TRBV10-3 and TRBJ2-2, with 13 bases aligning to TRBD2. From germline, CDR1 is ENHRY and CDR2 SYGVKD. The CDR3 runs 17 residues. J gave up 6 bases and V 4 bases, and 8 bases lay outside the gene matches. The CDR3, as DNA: TGTGCCATCAGTGTACCGGGACTAGCGGGGTCAGCCGGGGAGCTGTTTTTT. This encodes CAISVPGLAGSAGELFF.

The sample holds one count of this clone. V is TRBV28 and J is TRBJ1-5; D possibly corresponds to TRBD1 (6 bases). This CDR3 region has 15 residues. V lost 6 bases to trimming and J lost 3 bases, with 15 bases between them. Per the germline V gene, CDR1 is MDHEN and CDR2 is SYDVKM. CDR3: CASRPRTANNQPQHF. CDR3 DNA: TGTGCCAGCAGACCCCGGACAGCCAACAATCAGCCCCAGCATTTT. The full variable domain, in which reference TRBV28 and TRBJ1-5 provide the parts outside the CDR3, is DVKVTQSSRYLVKRTGEKVFLECVQDMDHENMFWYRQDPGLGLRLIYFSYDVKMKEKGDIPEGYSVSREKKERFSLILESASTNQTSMYLCASRPRTANNQPQHFGDGTRLSIL.

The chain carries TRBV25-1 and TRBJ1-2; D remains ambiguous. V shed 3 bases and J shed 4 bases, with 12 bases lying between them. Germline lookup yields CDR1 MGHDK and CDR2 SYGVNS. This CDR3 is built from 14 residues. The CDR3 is CASSEAGRLYGYTF. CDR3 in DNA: TGTGCCAGCAGTGAGGCAGGTCGCCTCTATGGCTACACCTTC.

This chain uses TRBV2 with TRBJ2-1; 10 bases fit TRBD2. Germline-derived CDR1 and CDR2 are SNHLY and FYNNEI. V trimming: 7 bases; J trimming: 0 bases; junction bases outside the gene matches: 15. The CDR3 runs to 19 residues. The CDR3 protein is CASTQGLADHRSSYNEQFF. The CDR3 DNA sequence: TGTGCCAGCACACAAGGACTAGCGGATCATCGCAGCTCCTACAATGAGCAGTTCTTC.

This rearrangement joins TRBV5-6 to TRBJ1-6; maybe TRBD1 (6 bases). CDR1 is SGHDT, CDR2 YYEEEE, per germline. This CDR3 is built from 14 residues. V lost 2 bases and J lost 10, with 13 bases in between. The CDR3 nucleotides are TGTGCCAGCAGCTTAGGGCAGGGGAACTCACCCCTCCACTTT. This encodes CASSLGQGNSPLHF.